Below are 2 T cell receptor beta chains sequenced from a single sample in a study of early T cells in non-severe SARS-CoV-2 infection. MiXCR, applied by TCRdb to the 5' RACE reads, yields one record per CDR3 protein. The sample lists some 27,000 distinct CDR3 sequences; roughly 5% were seen once. The sequenced material came from whole blood. The receptors originated from an adult who was a healthcare worker with PCR-confirmed SARS-CoV-2 infection or an uninfected control (not recorded which).

This chain links TRBV10-3 with TRBJ2-2, with a possible D match to TRBD2 (6 bases). The V end was cut by 0 bases, the J end by 4 bases, with 15 bases between. The germline V gene has CDR1 ENHRY and CDR2 SYGVKD. The CDR3 consists of 17 residues. The CDR3 sequence is CAISESMISGRTGELFF. In DNA form, the CDR3 reads TGTGCCATCAGTGAGTCGATGATTAGCGGACGCACCGGGGAGCTGTTTTTT.

This clonotype has a count of ten or more. This sequence joins TRBV5-1 and TRBJ2-1, with 11 bases that match TRBD2. J gave up 5 bases and V 2 bases, and 3 bases lay outside the gene matches. The CDR3 runs to 15 residues. Germline values: CDR1 SGHRS, CDR2 YFSETQ. The CDR3 loop reads CASSLLAGVDNEQFF. For the CDR3, the DNA is TGCGCCAGCAGCTTACTAGCGGGGGTGGACAATGAGCAGTTCTTC.